This TCR beta chain was sequenced for a study of shared T cell receptors in the human thymus. CDR1 is SGHTS, CDR2 YDEGEE, per germline. Trimming pared 4 bases from V and 5 bases from J, leaving 12 bases between. The CDR3 runs 13 residues. The method was immunoSEQ multiplex PCR; TCRdb's version includes in-frame clones alone and lacks a portion of them. The data contain hundreds of thousands of clones, roughly 88% of them seen just once; the ten biggest clones take up about 0.01%. The same specimen was also included in a second study, on human thymus T cells.

This TCR was recovered from a boy less than two years old with a congenital heart defect. Specimen: thymocytes. This sequence joins TRBV5-8 and TRBJ1-1; the D is unclear. CDR3 protein: CASSGGLKTEAFF. CDR3 bases: TGTGCCAGCAGCGGAGGGCTCAAGACTGAAGCTTTCTTT.